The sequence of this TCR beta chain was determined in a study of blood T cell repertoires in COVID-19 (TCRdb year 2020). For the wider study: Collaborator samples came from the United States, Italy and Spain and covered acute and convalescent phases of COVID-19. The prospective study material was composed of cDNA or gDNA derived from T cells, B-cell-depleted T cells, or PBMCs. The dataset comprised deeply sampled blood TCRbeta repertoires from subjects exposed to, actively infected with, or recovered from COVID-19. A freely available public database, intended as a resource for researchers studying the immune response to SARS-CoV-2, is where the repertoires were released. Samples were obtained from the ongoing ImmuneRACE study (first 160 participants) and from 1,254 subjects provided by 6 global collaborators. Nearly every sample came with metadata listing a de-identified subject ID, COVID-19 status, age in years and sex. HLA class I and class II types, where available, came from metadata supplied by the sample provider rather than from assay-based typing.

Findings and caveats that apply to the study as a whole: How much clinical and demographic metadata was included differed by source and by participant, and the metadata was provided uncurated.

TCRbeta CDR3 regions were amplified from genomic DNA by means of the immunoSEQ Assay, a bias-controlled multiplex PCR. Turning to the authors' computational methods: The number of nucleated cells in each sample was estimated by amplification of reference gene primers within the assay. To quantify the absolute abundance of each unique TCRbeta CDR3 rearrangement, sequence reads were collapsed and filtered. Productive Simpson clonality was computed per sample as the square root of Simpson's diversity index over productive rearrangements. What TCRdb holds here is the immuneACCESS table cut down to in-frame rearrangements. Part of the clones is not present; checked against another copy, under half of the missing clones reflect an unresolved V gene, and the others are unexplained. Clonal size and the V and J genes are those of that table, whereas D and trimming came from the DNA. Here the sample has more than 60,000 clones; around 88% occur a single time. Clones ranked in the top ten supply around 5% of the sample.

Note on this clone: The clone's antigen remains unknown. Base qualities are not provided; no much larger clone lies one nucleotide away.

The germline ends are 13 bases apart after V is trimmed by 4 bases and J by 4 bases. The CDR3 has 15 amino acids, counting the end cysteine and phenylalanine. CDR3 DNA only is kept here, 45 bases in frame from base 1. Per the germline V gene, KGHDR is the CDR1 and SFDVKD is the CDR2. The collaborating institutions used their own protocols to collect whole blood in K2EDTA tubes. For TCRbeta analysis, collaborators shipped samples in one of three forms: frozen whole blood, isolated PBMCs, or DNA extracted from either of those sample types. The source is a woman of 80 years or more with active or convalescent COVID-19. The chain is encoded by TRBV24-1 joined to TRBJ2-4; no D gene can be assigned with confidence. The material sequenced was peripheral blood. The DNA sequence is TGTGCCACCAGTGAGCTGACAAATGGGAAAAACATTCAGTACTTC. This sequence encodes CATSELTNGKNIQYF.